These 28 T cell receptor beta chains were sequenced from one sample in a study of Graves' ophthalmopathy and Graves' hyperthyroidism. Scientists amplified the TCR beta CDR3 regions from RNA transcripts. HTBI-primed RT-PCR formed the first round, and a multiplex PCR formed the second. One entry per CDR3 protein results from TCRdb running MiXCR on the multiplex PCR reads. Among about 1.1 million distinct CDR3 sequences listed, roughly two fifths were seen once. Source material: peripheral blood or thyroid tissue (not recorded which). The receptors come from an adult man with Graves' hyperthyroidism.

The table lists this clonotype with a count of one. The chain employs TRBV5-6 and TRBJ2-5, with 16 nucleotides matching TRBD2. The J call could be wrong; TRBJ2-1 is a better fit for the DNA end. The germline CDR1 and CDR2 sequences are SGHDT and YYEEEE. The CDR3 consists of 17 residues. The CDR3 DNA sequence: TGTGCCAGCAGCCCAGGGACTAGCGGGAGGGTAGGGGAGACCCAGTTCTTC. This encodes CASSPGTSGRVGETQFF.

As regards this clonotype: Since a much larger clone is just one base distant, this may be a read error. This chain joins TRBV5-1 and TRBJ1-1; D perhaps matches TRBD1 (6 bases). This CDR3 spans 14 amino acids. Germline assignment: CDR1 SGHRS and CDR2 YFSETQ. Written as DNA, the CDR3 is TGCGCCAGCAGCAGGACAGCCCTGAACACTGAAACTTTCTTT. Its translation: CASSRTALNTETFF.

The V call is TRBV28, the J call TRBJ1-5; D gene ambiguous. The CDR3 is 12 residues long. Germline-derived CDR1 and CDR2 are MDHEN and SYDVKM. V lost 4 bases and J 7 bases, leaving 8 bases between the germline ends. The CDR3 region is CASSSSWQPQHF. CDR3 nucleotides: TGTGCCAGCAGTTCATCTTGGCAGCCCCAGCATTTT.

Worth noting for this clonotype: It is likely a read error, because the conserved phenylalanine at the end of the CDR3 is missing. The DNA is omitted, as the CDR3 cannot be located on it reliably, and the CDR3 follows TCRdb's listing. The V gene is TRBV12-3 or TRBV12-4, the J gene TRBJ1-4; TRBD1 is the table's D call and was not checked against the DNA. The length of the CDR3 is 10 amino acids, counting both ends. The CDR3 region is CASSGVQGGV.

There are many counts of this clonotype. V and J are TRBV7-8 and TRBJ1-5; no firm D call. The CDR3 runs 14 residues. Between the trimmed V and J ends, which lost 1 base and 1 base, there was a span of 5 bases. The V gene's germline CDR1 is SGHVS and CDR2 FQNEAQ. CDR3 amino acids: CASSLVQSNQPQHF. The CDR3 bases are TGTGCCAGCAGCTTAGTCCAGAGCAATCAGCCCCAGCATTTT.

This clonotype was counted a few times. The chain joins TRBV6-2 or TRBV6-3 to TRBJ1-5; a possible D gene is TRBD1 (6 bases). Trimming took off 6 bases at V and 4 bases at J, with 10 bases between the two ends. The CDR3 has 13 amino acids. Germline loops: CDR1 MNHEY, CDR2 SVGEGT. DNA of the CDR3: TGTGCCAGCAGACAGGGCTGGAATCAGCCCCAGCATTTT. It yields the protein CASRQGWNQPQHF.

This chain connects TRBV6-1 to TRBJ1-5; possible D gene TRBD1, 5 bases. Trimming removed 5 bases from V and 1 base from J, with 15 bases in between. CDR1 and CDR2 (germline): MNHNS, SASEGT. There are 16 residues in the CDR3. CDR3 in DNA: TGTGCCAGCAGTTACGGGAGGGGTCTAAGCAATCAGCCCCAGCATTTT. Protein product: CASSYGRGLSNQPQHF.

V usage is TRBV10-3 and J usage is TRBJ1-2; TRBD1 matches 7 bases. The germline CDR1 and CDR2 sequences are ENHRY and SYGVKD. Losses at the gene ends were 10 bases for V and 2 bases for J; bases not matched to a gene: 13. There are 15 residues in the CDR3. The CDR3 coding sequence is TGTGCCACTCAGCGGGACAGTCTTTTAAACTATGGCTACACCTTC. This gives the protein CATQRDSLLNYGYTF.

The chain carries TRBV9 and TRBJ1-5; D perhaps matches TRBD1 (5 bases). Trimming removed 3 bases at V and 0 bases at J, with 16 bases between. The length of the CDR3 is 17 residues. Germline lookup yields CDR1 SGDLS and CDR2 YYNGEE. The CDR3 reads CASSGGASVNSNQPQHF. CDR3 in DNA: TGTGCCAGCAGCGGAGGGGCCTCGGTGAATAGCAATCAGCCCCAGCATTTT.

This chain links TRBV7-9 with TRBJ1-2; a weak D match, TRBD1 (5 bases). V was shortened by 5 bases and J by 8 bases, with 18 bases between the two germline ends. The V gene's germline CDR1 is SEHNR and CDR2 FQNEAQ (reference sequence). The CDR3 length is 14 residues. The CDR3 reads CASSPEGGTHGYTF. CDR3 DNA sequence: TGTGCCAGCAGCCCAGAAGGCGGGACTCACGGCTACACCTTC.

This clonotype was picked up many times. In DNA, the CDR3 is TGTGCCAGCAGCCCCCGAACGGCCGGGGAGCTGTTTTTT. This gives the protein CASSPRTAGELFF. The V call is TRBV7-9, the J call TRBJ2-2; D remains unclear. Germline CDR1 SEHNR, CDR2 FQNEAQ (reference sequence). V lost 5 bases and J lost 6, with 10 bases in between. This CDR3 comprises 13 residues.

Ten or more counts support this clonotype. This chain connects TRBV7-6 to TRBJ2-5; D uncertain. This CDR3 is 14 amino acids long. V lost 7 bases, J lost 2 bases, and 14 bases lay in between. Germline CDR1 is SGHVS and CDR2 is FNYEAQ. The CDR3 protein is CASTLLPEQETQYF. CDR3 DNA: TGTGCCAGCACCCTTCTACCGGAACAAGAGACCCAGTACTTC.

This clonotype has a count of ten or more. The chain uses TRBV20-1 and TRBJ2-7; 9 nucleotides agree with TRBD2. The CDR3 is 12 amino acids. CDR1 is DFQATT and CDR2 is SNEGSKA in the germline V gene (reference sequence). The junction had 5 bases not matched to a gene; V was cut back by 6 bases and J by 5 bases. Here the CDR3 DNA reads TGCAGTGCCACCGGGACTAGCCACGAGCAGTACTTC. It is translated as CSATGTSHEQYF.

This clonotype has more than one count but fewer than ten. Relative to the germline gene, one junction end is altered; a read error may explain this. The genes are TRBV7-2 and TRBJ1-1; D may be TRBD1 (5 bases). The CDR3 loop spans 14 amino acids. Looked up from germline, CDR1 is SGHTA and CDR2 is FQGNSA. The CDR3 DNA follows: TGCGCCAGCAGCCAAACGGGGGTGGACACTGAAGCTTTCTTT. This sequence encodes CASSQTGVDTEAFF. Supplemented by reference TRBV7-2 and TRBJ1-1, the full variable domain reads GAGVSQSPSNKVTEKGKDVELRCDPISGHTALYWYRQSLGQGLEFLIYFQGNSAPDKSGLPSDRFSAERTGGSVSTLTIQRTQQEDSAVYLCASSQTGVDTEAFFGQGTRLTVV.

CDR3 DNA sequence: TGTGCCATCAAGAGGGACCAATACGAGCAGTACTTC. This sequence encodes CAIKRDQYEQYF. This rearrangement joins TRBV10-3 to TRBJ2-7, with D possibly being TRBD1 or TRBD2 (5 bases each). The CDR3 spans 12 residues. V lost 7 bases to trimming and J lost 4 bases, with 11 bases between them. The germline V gene has CDR1 ENHRY and CDR2 SYGVKD.

The rearrangement uses TRBV6-2 or TRBV6-3 and TRBJ2-5; no clear D. Germline V CDR1 and CDR2: MNHEY, SVGEGT. The V end lost 6 bases, the J end lost 4 bases, and 6 bases lay between the germline ends. This CDR3 contains 11 residues. CDR3 sequence: CASRKVETQYF. CDR3 coding DNA: TGTGCCAGCAGGAAAGTAGAGACCCAGTACTTC.

The V and J genes are TRBV2 and TRBJ1-3; no clear D. The CDR3 consists of 15 residues. Germline V gene sequence: CDR1 SNHLY, CDR2 FYNNEI. The germline V and J ends were trimmed by 8 bases and 0 bases, with 14 bases remaining between them. DNA for the CDR3: TGTGCCAGCCGGTTGGGCTGGAGCTCTGGAAACACCATATATTTT. It translates to CASRLGWSSGNTIYF.

This clonotype occurred once. A read error is possible here, since a much larger clone lies one base away. The V and J genes are TRBV15 and TRBJ1-4; unclear D gene. Germline loops: CDR1 LNHNV, CDR2 YYDKDF (reference sequence). This CDR3 is built from 15 residues. The chain's CDR3 is CASSTSSGANEKLFF. The CDR3, as DNA: TGTGCCTCCAGTACCTCGTCCGGAGCTAATGAAAAACTGTTTTTT.

In this sample, this clonotype turned up many times. The gene calls are TRBV7-8 and TRBJ2-7, with unresolved D. Trimming cost V 1 base and J 6 bases, with 19 bases left between them. In germline, CDR1 is SGHVS, CDR2 FQNEAQ. The length of the CDR3 is 16 residues. The CDR3 DNA reads as TGTGCCAGCAGCTTAGGGACGGATAAAAGTGTGGGCGAGCAGTACTTC. Protein: CASSLGTDKSVGEQYF.

This clonotype showed up just a few times. The chain carries TRBV2 and TRBJ2-2; D possibly corresponds to TRBD2 (5 bases). Germline V gene lookup returns CDR1 SNHLY and CDR2 FYNNEI. Trimming took 3 bases from V and 3 from J, leaving 11 bases between them. The CDR3 extends over 15 amino acids. Here the CDR3 reads CASSDASRDTGELFF. The CDR3 region has the DNA TGTGCCAGCAGTGACGCTAGCCGTGACACCGGGGAGCTGTTTTTT.

The table lists this clonotype with many counts. The chain recombines TRBV7-2 with TRBJ2-5; no firm D call. The CDR3 extends over 13 amino acids. Trimming stripped 8 bases from V and 2 bases from J, with 12 bases between. CDR1 and CDR2 from the germline V gene are SGHTA and FQGNSA. CDR3 sequence (DNA): TGTGCCAGCTTGTTCGGGTTACAAGAGACCCAGTACTTC. This encodes CASLFGLQETQYF.

There are a few counts of this clonotype. The gene calls are TRBV5-8 and TRBJ2-7; no clear D gene. The CDR3 extends over 10 amino acids. Germline lookup yields CDR1 SGHTS and CDR2 YDEGEE. Trimming removed 2 bases from V and 6 bases from J, with 3 bases in between. CDR3 nucleotide sequence: TGTGCCAGCAGCTTTGTCGAGCAGTACTTC. Translating it yields CASSFVEQYF.

This clonotype was counted at least ten times. CDR3 sequence reads: CASTPGQENQPQHF. CDR3 nucleotide sequence: TGTGCCAGCACCCCGGGACAGGAGAATCAGCCCCAGCATTTT. The chain links TRBV12-3 or TRBV12-4 to TRBJ1-5; 8 nucleotides agree with TRBD1. V was pared by 7 bases and J by 4 bases, with 6 bases of the junction left unmatched. The CDR3 is made up of 14 amino acids.

This clonotype was detected a few times. The gene calls are TRBV4-3 and TRBJ2-5; maybe TRBD2 (7 bases). This CDR3 has 19 amino acids. Germline-derived CDR1 and CDR2 are LGHNA and YSLEER. The V and J ends lost 2 bases and 0 bases respectively, with 22 bases between them. The CDR3 protein is CASSQFARSAGANQETQYF. The CDR3 DNA follows: TGCGCCAGCAGCCAATTTGCTCGGTCGGCGGGGGCGAACCAAGAGACCCAGTACTTC.

As for this clonotype: It is likely a read error, because the conserved phenylalanine at the end of the CDR3 is missing. The limits of the CDR3 on the DNA are not certain, so only TCRdb's listed CDR3 is given. The V call is TRBV10-3, the J call TRBJ2-2; TRBD1 is the table's D call, not checked against the DNA. Counting both end residues, the CDR3 totals 8 amino acids. Looked up from germline, CDR1 is ENHRY and CDR2 is SYGVKD. CDR3 sequence reads: CAISHYGQ.

The sample holds many counts of this clonotype. The gene calls are TRBV7-6 and TRBJ2-7, with 9 bases fitting TRBD1. The CDR3 has 16 residues. Germline CDR1 SGHVS, CDR2 FNYEAQ. V dropped 2 bases and J dropped 3; count of bases not matched to a gene: 8. The CDR3 DNA reads as TGTGCCAGCAGCTTATTACCGGGACAGGGTGTCTACGAGCAGTACTTC. It codes for CASSLLPGQGVYEQYF. The whole variable domain, filled in from reference TRBV7-6 and TRBJ2-7, reads GAGVSQSPRYKVTKRGQDVALRCDPISGHVSLYWYRQALGQGPEFLTYFNYEAQQDKSGLPNDRFSAERPEGSISTLTIQRTEQRDSAMYRCASSLLPGQGVYEQYFGPGTRLTVT.

This clonotype was detected ten times or more. The chain uses TRBV9 and TRBJ2-5; D is uncertain. CDR3 length equals 15 residues. V was pared by 0 bases and J by 2 bases, with 11 bases between. CDR1 SGDLS and CDR2 YYNGEE come from the germline V gene. CDR3 residues: CASSVVGLSQETQYF. In nucleotides, the CDR3 is TGTGCCAGCAGCGTAGTTGGCCTCTCACAAGAGACCCAGTACTTC.

The chain is built from TRBV2 and TRBJ1-4; TRBD1 matches 9 bases. Germline loops: CDR1 SNHLY, CDR2 FYNNEI. With 3 bases clipped from V and 6 bases from J, the junction kept 14 bases outside the gene matches. The CDR3 has 18 amino acids. The CDR3: CASSDGGAWTGVDEKLFF. DNA of the CDR3: TGTGCCAGCAGTGATGGTGGGGCTTGGACAGGGGTTGATGAAAAACTGTTTTTT.